The rows below give T cell receptor beta chains drawn from one sample of a study of shared clonotypes between healthy human individuals. The assay was immunoSEQ multiplex PCR, and TCRdb's table has in-frame clones only and misses some. The data contain about 2.4 million clones, more than 80% of them singletons. Sequencing was performed on naive CD4+ T cells sorted from blood. The receptors stem from a man in his late teens or twenties in good health. Both conserved end residues are part of each CDR3. Each record gives: V gene, D gene, J gene, clone size, CDR3 protein, CDR3 DNA. The D gene is left open where the match is weak. Clone size is shown for a subset of rows, as once, few, many or a class of expanded clone.

v_call: TRBV5-1
d_call: NA
j_call: TRBJ2-7
clone_size: once
cdr3_aa: CASSSTGDTLLYEQYF
cdr3_nt: TGCGCCAGCAGCTCGACGGGGGACACTCTCTTATACGAGCAGTACTTC

v_call: TRBV29-1
d_call: TRBD2
j_call: TRBJ2-1
clone_size: NA
cdr3_aa: CSVAPRLAGYNEQFF
cdr3_nt: TGCAGCGTTGCTCCTCGACTAGCGGGGTACAATGAGCAGTTCTTC

v_call: TRBV11-3
d_call: NA
j_call: TRBJ2-2
clone_size: NA
cdr3_aa: CASSAAGTTGELFF
cdr3_nt: TGTGCCAGCAGCGCCGCCGGGACAACCGGGGAGCTGTTTTTT

v_call: TRBV14
d_call: TRBD2
j_call: TRBJ2-1
clone_size: NA
cdr3_aa: CASSQDRTSGYNEQFF
cdr3_nt: TGTGCCAGCAGCCAAGATAGGACTAGCGGATACAATGAGCAGTTCTTC

v_call: TRBV30
d_call: NA
j_call: TRBJ2-7
clone_size: NA
cdr3_aa: CAWRQAGISYEQYF
cdr3_nt: TGTGCCTGGAGACAGGCCGGGATCTCCTACGAGCAGTACTTC

v_call: TRBV5-1
d_call: TRBD1
j_call: TRBJ1-6
clone_size: NA
cdr3_aa: CASSPGTGSSPLHF
cdr3_nt: TGCGCCAGCAGCCCCGGGACAGGTTCCTCACCCCTCCACTTT

v_call: TRBV5-1
d_call: TRBD1
j_call: TRBJ1-3
clone_size: NA
cdr3_aa: CASSERPGTDSGNTIYF
cdr3_nt: TGCGCCAGCAGCGAACGACCCGGGACAGACTCTGGAAACACCATATATTTT

v_call: TRBV6-6
d_call: TRBD2
j_call: TRBJ2-7
clone_size: few
cdr3_aa: CASTPPGGGGASEQYF
cdr3_nt: TGTGCCAGCACCCCACCGGGGGGCGGGGGGGCAAGCGAGCAGTACTTC

v_call: TRBV11-2
d_call: NA
j_call: TRBJ2-7
clone_size: few
cdr3_aa: CASSHLRGDTYEQYF
cdr3_nt: TGTGCCAGCAGCCACCTTAGAGGGGATACCTACGAGCAGTACTTC

v_call: TRBV11-3
d_call: NA
j_call: TRBJ2-2
clone_size: NA
cdr3_aa: CASSLQGIGELFF
cdr3_nt: TGTGCCAGCAGCTTACAGGGTATCGGGGAGCTGTTTTTT

v_call: TRBV6-6
d_call: NA
j_call: TRBJ1-6
clone_size: NA
cdr3_aa: CASSGGLNSPLHF
cdr3_nt: TGTGCCAGCAGTGGGGGCCTTAATTCACCCCTCCACTTT

v_call: TRBV30
d_call: TRBD1
j_call: TRBJ1-2
clone_size: once
cdr3_aa: CAWNRGTGGNYGYTF
cdr3_nt: TGTGCCTGGAACAGGGGGACAGGGGGGAACTATGGCTACACCTTC

v_call: TRBV6-9
d_call: NA
j_call: TRBJ1-2
clone_size: NA
cdr3_aa: CASSFSGNRNHGYTF
cdr3_nt: TGTGCCAGCTCATTCTCCGGGAATAGAAACCATGGCTACACCTTC

v_call: TRBV18
d_call: TRBD1
j_call: TRBJ1-1
clone_size: NA
cdr3_aa: CASSGQGNTEAFF
cdr3_nt: TGTGCCAGCTCGGGACAGGGGAACACTGAAGCTTTCTTT

v_call: TRBV7-9
d_call: NA
j_call: TRBJ1-6
clone_size: NA
cdr3_aa: CASSLEQFNSPLHF
cdr3_nt: TGTGCCAGCAGCTTAGAACAGTTTAATTCACCCCTCCACTTT

v_call: TRBV4-1
d_call: NA
j_call: TRBJ1-3
clone_size: NA
cdr3_aa: CASSQPTGISGNTIYF
cdr3_nt: TGCGCCAGCAGCCAGCCGACAGGCATCTCTGGAAACACCATATATTTT

v_call: TRBV7-2
d_call: NA
j_call: TRBJ2-2
clone_size: once
cdr3_aa: CASREASTVGTGELFF
cdr3_nt: TGTGCCAGCAGGGAGGCATCCACAGTAGGCACCGGGGAGCTGTTTTTT

v_call: TRBV6-6
d_call: TRBD1
j_call: TRBJ2-3
clone_size: NA
cdr3_aa: CASSYSTGNLVTQYF
cdr3_nt: TGTGCCAGCAGTTACTCGACAGGGAATCTTGTTACGCAGTATTTT

v_call: TRBV25-1
d_call: NA
j_call: TRBJ2-3
clone_size: NA
cdr3_aa: CASSKQGSADTQYF
cdr3_nt: TGTGCCAGCAGTAAACAGGGTTCAGCAGATACGCAGTATTTT

v_call: TRBV2
d_call: NA
j_call: TRBJ2-7
clone_size: few
cdr3_aa: CASSETGQYF
cdr3_nt: TGTGCCAGCAGTGAAACTGGGCAGTACTTC

v_call: TRBV6-1
d_call: NA
j_call: TRBJ1-5
clone_size: NA
cdr3_aa: CASNPGLHGQPQHF
cdr3_nt: TGTGCCAGCAACCCGGGCCTCCATGGGCAGCCCCAGCATTTT

v_call: TRBV18
d_call: NA
j_call: TRBJ1-2
clone_size: NA
cdr3_aa: CASSPGRVTYGYTF
cdr3_nt: TGTGCCAGCTCACCTGGCAGGGTTACGTATGGCTACACCTTC

v_call: TRBV5-1
d_call: NA
j_call: TRBJ1-5
clone_size: NA
cdr3_aa: CASSLDGSNQPQHF
cdr3_nt: TGCGCCAGCAGCTTGGACGGTAGCAATCAGCCCCAGCATTTT

v_call: TRBV6-5
d_call: TRBD1
j_call: TRBJ2-7
clone_size: NA
cdr3_aa: CASSYSGQGAYEQYF
cdr3_nt: TGTGCCAGCAGTTACTCTGGACAGGGGGCGTACGAGCAGTACTTC

v_call: TRBV30
d_call: NA
j_call: TRBJ2-4
clone_size: NA
cdr3_aa: CAWSITGAKNIQYF
cdr3_nt: TGTGCCTGGAGTATTACCGGGGCCAAAAACATTCAGTACTTC

v_call: TRBV25-1
d_call: NA
j_call: TRBJ2-5
clone_size: NA
cdr3_aa: CASSEFPSRGREETQYF
cdr3_nt: TGTGCCAGCAGTGAATTCCCCTCCAGGGGCCGGGAGGAGACCCAGTACTTC

v_call: TRBV7-9
d_call: NA
j_call: TRBJ1-4
clone_size: NA
cdr3_aa: CASSLWTERNEKLFF
cdr3_nt: TGTGCCAGCAGCCTTTGGACGGAACGGAATGAAAAACTGTTTTTT

v_call: TRBV5-4
d_call: TRBD1
j_call: TRBJ1-2
clone_size: NA
cdr3_aa: CASSLGFGQGYGYTF
cdr3_nt: TGTGCCAGCAGCTTGGGATTTGGACAGGGATATGGCTACACCTTC

v_call: TRBV10-1
d_call: NA
j_call: TRBJ2-2
clone_size: NA
cdr3_aa: CASSGAGSNTGELFF
cdr3_nt: TGCGCCAGCAGTGGGGCAGGGTCGAACACCGGGGAGCTGTTTTTT

v_call: TRBV19
d_call: TRBD1
j_call: TRBJ1-5
clone_size: NA
cdr3_aa: CASSIREGRGRAGSNQPQHF
cdr3_nt: TGTGCCAGTAGTATAAGGGAGGGCAGGGGGCGTGCAGGATCTAATCAGCCCCAGCATTTT

v_call: TRBV10-1
d_call: TRBD2
j_call: TRBJ2-3
clone_size: once
cdr3_aa: CASSLAGATDTQYF
cdr3_nt: TGCGCCAGCAGTTTAGCGGGAGCCACAGATACGCAGTATTTT